This TCR beta chain emerged from a study of blood T cell repertoires in COVID-19. Whole-study context: Samples taken during acute and convalescent COVID-19 were collected in the United States, Italy and Spain. Sources were T cells, B-cell-depleted T cells, or PBMCs; the material itself was cDNA or gDNA.

In the study's own analysis: For nucleated cells, counts were estimated from reference gene primer amplification. The assay was immunoSEQ multiplex PCR, and TCRdb's table has in-frame clones only and misses some. The V and J calls and the clone size are those of that table, but D and trimming were determined from the DNA. The sample comprises 150,000 to 200,000 clones, about 87% of which are singletons, and approximately 2.5% rests with the top ten. The CDR3 consists of 14 residues. Germline V gene data show CDR1 as SNHLY and CDR2 as FYNNEI. Trimming left V 5 bases short and J 8 bases short, with 15 bases between.

V is TRBV2 and J is TRBJ1-4; D unclear. This TCR derives from a man aged 40-49 years with active or convalescent COVID-19. The sequencing sample was made of peripheral blood. This chain's CDR3 is CASSRWQDFEKLFF. CDR3 in DNA: TGTGCCAGCAGTAGGTGGCAGGACTTCGAAAAACTGTTTTTT.